The 2 T cell receptor beta chains below come from one sample, sequenced in a study of cytomegalovirus exposure and HLA in healthy donors. Researchers ran the PCR with 60 Vbeta and 13 Jbeta primers. Data came from immunoSEQ multiplex PCR; TCRdb stores just in-frame clones and leaves some out. The sample contains about 98,000 clones, around two thirds of which appear only once. The sequenced material came from PBMCs. The source of these receptors is a male donor in good health and CMV-seronegative.

The chain has TRBV18 and TRBJ2-5; D uncertain. The CDR3 sequence is 14 residues long. V was clipped by 2 bases and J by 2 bases, with 9 bases between them. CDR1 and CDR2 from the germline V gene are KGHSH and LQKENI. CDR3 region: CASSPSQEQETQYF. Here the CDR3 DNA reads TGTGCCAGCTCACCATCCCAGGAACAAGAGACCCAGTACTTC.

The J gene is TRBJ2-5, the V gene TRBV5-1; a possible D gene is TRBD1 (6 bases). The J call is doubtful: the DNA matches TRBJ2-7 better. The CDR3 sequence is 14 residues long. Germline V CDR1 and CDR2: SGHRS, YFSETQ. The DNA for the CDR3 is TGCGCCAGCAGCTTGGCAGGGGCCATCTACGAGCAGTACTTC. Translated: CASSLAGAIYEQYF.